These T cell receptor beta chains were read from a single sample in a study of post-analysis software for immune sequencing data. TCRdb ran MiXCR on the PCR reads and lists one entry per CDR3 protein. This repertoire shows hundreds of thousands of distinct CDR3 sequences, roughly three fifths found once; its top ten account for around 11%. The sample comprised blood. These receptors originate from a girl aged 2-15 years with multiple sclerosis. Both conserved end residues are part of each CDR3. Each record gives: clone size, V gene, J gene, D gene, CDR3 DNA, CDR3 protein. D genes are given only for firm matches. Clone size is stated in some rows and not others, as once, few, many or a class when expanded.

abundance: .
v_gene: TRBV2
j_gene: TRBJ2-3
d_gene: TRBD2
CDR3nt: TGTGCCAGCAGTGAATTGATCCTAGCGGGGGTTTCAGATACGCAGTATTTT
CDR3aa: CASSELILAGVSDTQYF

abundance: .
v_gene: TRBV3-1
j_gene: TRBJ2-4
d_gene: .
CDR3nt: TGTGCCAGCAGCCAAGATGCAGGAGCGGGCAACATTCAGTACTTC
CDR3aa: CASSQDAGAGNIQYF

abundance: few
v_gene: TRBV5-1
j_gene: TRBJ2-1
d_gene: TRBD2
CDR3nt: TGCGCCAGCAGCCCAGGGGGGGCTAGCGGGATTGAGGAGCAGTTCTTC
CDR3aa: CASSPGGASGIEEQFF

abundance: .
v_gene: TRBV6-5
j_gene: TRBJ2-1
d_gene: .
CDR3nt: TGTGCCAGCAGTAGGGACCTTACCTCCTACAATGAGCAGTTCTTC
CDR3aa: CASSRDLTSYNEQFF

abundance: few
v_gene: TRBV20-1
j_gene: TRBJ2-7
d_gene: .
CDR3nt: TGCAGTGCTAGAGATACTACCGAGCAGTACTTC
CDR3aa: CSARDTTEQYF

abundance: .
v_gene: TRBV7-2
j_gene: TRBJ2-7
d_gene: .
CDR3nt: TGTGCCAGCAGCCCGATCTATAACGAGCAGTACTTC
CDR3aa: CASSPIYNEQYF

abundance: .
v_gene: TRBV30
j_gene: TRBJ2-4
d_gene: .
CDR3nt: TGTGCCTGGAGTGTTAGAGTCAGACGAGGGTTAGGGGCCCCTCAGTACTTC
CDR3aa: CAWSVRVRRGLGAPQYF

abundance: .
v_gene: TRBV7-8
j_gene: TRBJ2-5
d_gene: .
CDR3nt: TGTGCCAGCAGCGGGAACAGGGAGAAGACCCAGTACTTC
CDR3aa: CASSGNREKTQYF

abundance: .
v_gene: TRBV5-1
j_gene: TRBJ2-7
d_gene: .
CDR3nt: TGCGCCAGCAGCTTGGGGGCAGTAAAAGACGAGCAGTACTTC
CDR3aa: CASSLGAVKDEQYF

abundance: .
v_gene: TRBV7-9
j_gene: TRBJ2-3
d_gene: TRBD2
CDR3nt: TGTGCCAGCAGCTGGGGGGAGGGTGGAGATACGCAGTATTTT
CDR3aa: CASSWGEGGDTQYF

abundance: .
v_gene: TRBV20-1
j_gene: TRBJ2-1
d_gene: .
CDR3nt: TGCAGTGCTAGGACGGGGGCCCTGGGAAATGAGCAGTTCTTC
CDR3aa: CSARTGALGNEQFF

abundance: .
v_gene: TRBV7-9
j_gene: TRBJ2-1
d_gene: .
CDR3nt: TGTGCCAGCAGCCCATGGGATGAGCAGTTCTTC
CDR3aa: CASSPWDEQFF

abundance: .
v_gene: TRBV7-2
j_gene: TRBJ2-7
d_gene: .
CDR3nt: TGTGCCAGCAGCCCCTTTTCGGTCCCGGGGGTCTACGAGCAGTACTTC
CDR3aa: CASSPFSVPGVYEQYF

abundance: few
v_gene: TRBV12-3/TRBV12-4
j_gene: TRBJ2-1
d_gene: .
CDR3nt: TGTGCCAGCAGACAGGGGGGGAGCTCCTACAATGAGCAGTTCTTC
CDR3aa: CASRQGGSSYNEQFF

abundance: few
v_gene: TRBV7-9
j_gene: TRBJ2-1
d_gene: .
CDR3nt: TGTGCCAGCAGCGGGCCGGGCCGGAGATACAATGAGCAGTTCTTC
CDR3aa: CASSGPGRRYNEQFF

abundance: .
v_gene: TRBV28
j_gene: TRBJ1-6
d_gene: .
CDR3nt: TGTGCCAGCATTCTCGGAGGGTTCTATAATTCACCCCTCCACTTT
CDR3aa: CASILGGFYNSPLHF